Each of the 25 T cell receptor beta chains below was sequenced from the same sample in a study of control samples from healthy donors and cancer patients. Method: immunoSEQ multiplex PCR; TCRdb's copy keeps in-frame clones and lacks some. The data hold some 22,000 clones, with approximately 85% observed a single time. Sample: PBMCs. All receptors come from a man in his fifties or sixties with head and neck cancer.

This sequence joins TRBV12-5 and TRBJ2-2, with unresolved D. Germline-derived CDR1 and CDR2 are LGHNT and FRNRAP. The CDR3 is 12 residues long. The germline V and J ends were trimmed by 6 bases and 3 bases, with 5 bases remaining between them. CDR3 DNA: TGTGCTAGTGGACGGGACACCGGGGAGCTGTTTTTT. It yields the protein CASGRDTGELFF.

The rearrangement links TRBV6-5 to TRBJ1-2; D gene uncertain. Looked up from germline, CDR1 is MNHEY and CDR2 is SVGAGI. This CDR3 is built from 10 residues. V was trimmed by 11 bases and J by 14 bases, leaving 18 bases between them. CDR3 nucleotide sequence: TGTGCCTCGGGGTGGCCTAAGTTTACCTTC. As protein: CASGWPKFTF.

This chain uses TRBV7-9 with TRBJ2-6, with a weak D call TRBD1 (7 bases). Trimming removed 4 bases from V and 0 bases from J, with 19 bases in between. CDR3 length equals 19 residues. Germline assignment: CDR1 SEHNR and CDR2 FQNEAQ (reference sequence). The CDR3 loop is CASSSPFRGASSGANVLTF. The CDR3, as DNA: TGTGCCAGCAGCTCCCCCTTCAGGGGGGCCAGCTCTGGGGCCAACGTCCTGACTTTC.

The rearrangement links TRBV2 to TRBJ2-5; a weak D match, TRBD1 (5 bases). Per the germline V gene, CDR1 is SNHLY and CDR2 is FYNNEI. The length of the CDR3 is 14 residues. V lost 0 bases, J lost 5 bases, and 10 bases lay in between. The CDR3 DNA reads TGTGCCAGCAGTGAAGCCAGGGTTTGGGAGACCCAGTACTTC. Translating it yields CASSEARVWETQYF.

The rearrangement links TRBV6-6 to TRBJ2-2, with 7 bases identical to TRBD1. This CDR3 region has 14 residues. The V and J ends lost 5 bases and 7 bases, in that order; junction bases with no gene match: 7. Germline CDR1 is MNHNY and CDR2 is SVGAGI (reference sequence). This CDR3 is CASSGGQAGGELFF. CDR3 DNA: TGTGCCAGCAGTGGCGGACAGGCAGGCGGGGAGCTGTTTTTT.

This clone came up once. The chain has TRBV5-4 and TRBJ2-5; tentative D call: TRBD2 (7 bases). V was pared by 3 bases and J by 3 bases, with 15 bases between. CDR1 and CDR2 (germline): SGHNT, YYREEE (reference sequence). The CDR3 runs 15 residues. CDR3 bases: TGTGCCAGCAGCTCCGGGGGGCTAGCGGAAGAGACCCAGTACTTC. Translation gives CASSSGGLAEETQYF.

The rearrangement joins TRBV11-2 to TRBJ2-5; D not certain. CDR1 and CDR2 from the germline V gene are SGHAT and FQNNGV. V lost 4 bases to trimming and J lost 5 bases, with 5 bases between them. This CDR3 comprises 11 residues. The CDR3 bases are TGTGCCAGCAGCTCGTGGGAGACCCAGTACTTC. This codes for CASSSWETQYF. The complete variable domain, with remaining parts taken from reference TRBV11-2 and TRBJ2-5, reads EAGVAQSPRYKIIEKRQSVAFWCNPISGHATLYWYQQILGQGPKLLIQFQNNGVVDDSQLPKDRFSAERLKGVDSTLKIQPAKLEDSAVYLCASSSWETQYFGPGTRLLVL.

This chain joins TRBV27 and TRBJ2-2; D is ambiguous. V lost 5 bases, J lost 1 base, and 8 bases lay in between. Germline V CDR1 and CDR2: MNHEY, SMNVEV (reference sequence). The CDR3 is 14 amino acids. DNA for the CDR3: TGTGCCAGCAGTCCCACCTGGAACACCGGGGAGCTGTTTTTT. The encoded protein is CASSPTWNTGELFF.

This clone qualifies as medium-sized. The CDR3 sequence: CASGTSTNTGELFF. The CDR3 DNA reads as TGTGCCAGTGGGACTTCTACGAACACCGGGGAGCTGTTTTTT. The gene calls are TRBV3-1 (or the pseudogene TRBV3-2) and TRBJ2-2, with a possible D match to TRBD2 (6 bases). This CDR3 comprises 14 residues. Trimming took 9 bases from V and 0 from J, leaving 11 bases between them. The germline gives CDR1 LGHDT, CDR2 YNNKEL (reference sequence).

J is TRBJ2-2 and V is TRBV2, with a possible D match to TRBD1 (6 bases). Trimming removed 2 bases at V and 5 bases at J, with 24 bases between. There are 19 residues in the CDR3. Per germline, CDR1 SNHLY and CDR2 FYNNEI. The DNA of the CDR3 is TGTGCCAGCAGTGAAATTCTAGGACTGGACAGTCATGGGACCGGGGAGCTGTTTTTT. The encoded protein is CASSEILGLDSHGTGELFF.

The rearrangement uses TRBV19 and TRBJ2-1; D is uncertain. The CDR3 consists of 11 residues. Germline assignment: CDR1 LNHDA and CDR2 SQIVND (reference sequence). Trimming took off 7 bases at V and 7 bases at J, with 8 bases between the two ends. In nucleotides, the CDR3 is TGTGCCAGTACCCTTGCGAATGAGCAGTTCTTC. It codes for CASTLANEQFF.

The rearrangement joins TRBV27 to TRBJ1-1, with TRBD1 as a possible D gene (5 bases). Trimming removed 5 bases from V and 3 bases from J, with 13 bases in between. CDR3 size: 14 residues. Germline V gene sequence: CDR1 MNHEY, CDR2 SMNVEV (reference sequence). CDR3 bases: TGTGCCAGCAGTGAGGAGAGGGGCCACACTGAAGCTTTCTTT. Encoded protein: CASSEERGHTEAFF.

The V and J genes are TRBV6-5 and TRBJ2-5; TRBD1 matches at 7 bases. CDR3 size: 13 residues. The germline V gene encodes CDR1 MNHEY and CDR2 SVGAGI. V was pared by 2 bases and J by 4 bases, with 1 base of the junction left unmatched. This CDR3 is CASSYGDRETQYF. CDR3 coding DNA: TGTGCCAGCAGTTACGGGGACAGAGAGACCCAGTACTTC.

This clone was observed a handful of times. This sequence joins TRBV12-3 or TRBV12-4 and TRBJ1-3, with D maybe TRBD1 (5 bases). This CDR3 is built from 13 residues. V was cut by 1 base and J by 8 bases, with 9 bases left in between. The CDR3, as DNA: TGTGCCAGCAGTTTAGAGGGGCGTGACACCATATATTTT. Protein product: CASSLEGRDTIYF.

The CDR3 reads CASSLGSGSRQETQYF. The CDR3 region has the DNA TGTGCCAGCAGCTTAGGGAGCGGGAGTCGTCAAGAGACCCAGTACTTC. This chain uses TRBV7-9 with TRBJ2-5, with TRBD2 matching over 8 bases. V shed 1 base, J shed 2 bases, and the junction held 6 bases outside the gene matches. Germline CDR1 SEHNR, CDR2 FQNEAQ (reference sequence). The CDR3 has 16 amino acids.

This clone was counted between two and nine times. The chain couples TRBV18 to TRBJ2-7; perhaps TRBD1 as D (7 bases). The germline V and J ends were trimmed by 3 bases and 5 bases, with 11 bases remaining between them. Germline V gene data show CDR1 as KGHSH and CDR2 as LQKENI. The CDR3 is 13 amino acids. The CDR3 loop is CASSPQGEDEQYV. CDR3 DNA: TGTGCCAGCTCACCGCAGGGGGAGGACGAGCAGTACGTC.

Concerning this clone itself: Other nucleotide sequences in the sample specify the same CDR3. The rearrangement links TRBV9 to TRBJ1-2; D unclear. V gave up 4 bases and J gave up 2 bases, with 9 bases separating them. CDR1 and CDR2 from the germline V gene are SGDLS and YYNGEE. This CDR3 spans 13 amino acids. CDR3 coding DNA: TGTGCCAGCAGCCGTGACGAAAACTATGGCTACACCTTC. Protein product: CASSRDENYGYTF.

In this sample, this clone turned up a few times. The chain links TRBV5-1 to TRBJ1-5; D call uncertain. Trimming took off 4 bases at V and 0 bases at J, with 5 bases between the two ends. Germline V gene lookup returns CDR1 SGHRS and CDR2 YFSETQ. The CDR3 contains 13 residues. The CDR3 DNA follows: TGCGCCAGCAGCCCGGATAGCAATCAGCCCCAGCATTTT. This gives the protein CASSPDSNQPQHF.

This clone was observed a few times. The chain is built from TRBV14 and TRBJ1-1; the D gene is possibly TRBD1 (6 bases). The ends were cut back, 1 base at V and 6 bases at J, with 12 bases in the middle. The CDR3 has 14 residues. In germline, CDR1 is SGHDN, CDR2 FVKESK. CDR3 bases: TGTGCCAGCAGCCAAGTTCAGGGGAGGGCTGAAGCTTTCTTT. Amino acids: CASSQVQGRAEAFF.

Comment on this clone: An end of the junction differs from the germline gene, which may be a read error. This chain links TRBV18 with TRBJ1-4; D is perhaps TRBD1 (6 bases). The CDR3 length is 13 residues. Germline V lookup: CDR1 KGHSH, CDR2 LQKENI. CDR3 sequence (DNA): TGTGCCAGCTTGACAGGAACTGATGAAAAACTGTTTTTT. Its translation is CASLTGTDEKLFF.

The genes are TRBV10-1 and TRBJ2-3, with D hard to call. The V gene lost 2 bases and the J gene lost 7 bases, with 7 bases spanning the gap. CDR3 length: 12 amino acids. The germline V gene encodes CDR1 WNHNN and CDR2 SYGVQD (reference sequence). The CDR3 nucleotides read TGCGCCAGCAGTGAGGAAGGGTATACGCAGTATTTT. Translating gives CASSEEGYTQYF.

The chain carries TRBV10-2 and TRBJ1-5; D gene ambiguous. The CDR3 is made up of 14 amino acids. V lost 0 bases, J lost 4 bases, and 7 bases lay in between. Per germline, CDR1 WSHSY and CDR2 SAAADI. The CDR3: CASSESEGNQPQHF. CDR3 sequence (DNA): TGCGCCAGCAGTGAGTCGGAGGGTAATCAGCCCCAGCATTTT.

This chain uses TRBV11-1 with TRBJ2-3, with D perhaps TRBD1 (5 bases). Germline V gene sequence: CDR1 SGHAT, CDR2 FQDESV (reference sequence). The CDR3 spans 15 residues. Deletions cut 5 bases from V and 0 bases from J, with 12 bases between. The CDR3 loop is CASSPGRGSTDTQYF. The CDR3 nucleotides are TGTGCCAGCAGCCCCGGAAGGGGCAGCACAGATACGCAGTATTTT.

The chain uses TRBV7-9 and TRBJ2-2; no firm D call. Germline V gives CDR1 SEHNR, CDR2 FQNEAQ (reference sequence). This CDR3 is 13 amino acids long. V shed 5 bases and J shed 5 bases, with 9 bases lying between them. CDR3 in DNA: TGTGCCAGCAGCCTTTTGGGGACCGGGGAGCTGTTTTTT. Translation: CASSLLGTGELFF. Looking up the rest from reference TRBV7-9 and TRBJ2-2 gives the full variable domain: DTGVSQNPRHKITKRGQNVTFRCDPISEHNRLYWYRQTLGQGPEFLTYFQNEAQLEKSRLLSDRFSAERPKGSFSTLEIQRTEQGDSAMYLCASSLLGTGELFFGEGSRLTVL.

This clone appeared a single time. The J gene is TRBJ2-2, the V gene TRBV5-1; possible D gene TRBD2, 6 bases. CDR3 length: 13 residues. Trimming shortened V by 7 bases and J by 4 bases, and 11 bases separated the two germline ends. Germline loops: CDR1 SGHRS, CDR2 YFSETQ. The DNA of the CDR3 is TGCGCCAGCGCCGGGACTGGCACCGGGGAGCTGTTTTTT. Protein sequence: CASAGTGTGELFF.